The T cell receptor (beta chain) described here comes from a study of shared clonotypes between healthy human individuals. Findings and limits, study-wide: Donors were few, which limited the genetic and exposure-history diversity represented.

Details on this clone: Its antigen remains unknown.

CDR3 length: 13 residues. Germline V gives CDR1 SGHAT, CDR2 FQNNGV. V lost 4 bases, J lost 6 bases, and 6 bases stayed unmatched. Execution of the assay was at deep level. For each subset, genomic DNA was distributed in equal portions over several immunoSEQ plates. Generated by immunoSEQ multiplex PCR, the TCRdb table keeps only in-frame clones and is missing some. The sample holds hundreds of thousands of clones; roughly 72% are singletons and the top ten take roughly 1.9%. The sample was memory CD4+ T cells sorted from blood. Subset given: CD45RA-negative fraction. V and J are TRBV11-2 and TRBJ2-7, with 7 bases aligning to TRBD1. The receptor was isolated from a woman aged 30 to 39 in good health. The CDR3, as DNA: TGTGCCAGCAGCTCGAACCGGGACAGCGAGCAGTACTTC. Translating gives CASSSNRDSEQYF.